This TCR beta chain was obtained from a study of T cells in Graves' hyperthyroidism and ophthalmopathy. It was RNA transcripts that yielded the amplified TCR beta CDR3 regions. In the first-round RT-PCR of the TCR CDR3, the HTBI primer set was used. TCRdb used MiXCR to reprocess the multiplex PCR reads, holding one entry per CDR3 protein. Seen here are 370,000 or so distinct CDR3 sequences, around 16% observed once, and the top ten hold 25% to 30%. The germline V gene has CDR1 SGHRS and CDR2 YFSETQ. The CDR3 sequence is 15 residues long. The germline V and J ends were trimmed by 4 bases and 2 bases, with 16 bases remaining between them. This clonotype was detected only a few times. Exclusion of a patient resulted from uncontrolled infection, other autoimmune disease, pregnancy or lactation.

The V and J genes are TRBV5-1 and TRBJ2-7, with D possibly being TRBD2 (7 bases). The specimen sequenced was blood. The receptor comes from a woman between 18 and 29 years old with Graves' hyperthyroidism that later progressed to Graves' ophthalmopathy. The CDR3 here is CASSPGGGSAYEQYF. The CDR3 bases are TGCGCCAGCAGCCCGGGGGGCGGGAGTGCCTACGAGCAGTACTTC.